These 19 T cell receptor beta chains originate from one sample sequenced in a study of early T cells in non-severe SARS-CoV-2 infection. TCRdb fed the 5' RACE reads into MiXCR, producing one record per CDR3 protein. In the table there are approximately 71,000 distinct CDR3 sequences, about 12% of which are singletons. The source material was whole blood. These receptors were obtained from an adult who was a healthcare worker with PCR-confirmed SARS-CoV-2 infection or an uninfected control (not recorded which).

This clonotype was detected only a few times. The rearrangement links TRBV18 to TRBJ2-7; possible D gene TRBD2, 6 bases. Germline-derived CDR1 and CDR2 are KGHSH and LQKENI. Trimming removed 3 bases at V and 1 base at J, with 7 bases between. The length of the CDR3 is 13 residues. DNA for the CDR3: TGTGCCAGCTCACCGGGGGGTTCCTACGAGCAGTACTTC. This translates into CASSPGGSYEQYF.

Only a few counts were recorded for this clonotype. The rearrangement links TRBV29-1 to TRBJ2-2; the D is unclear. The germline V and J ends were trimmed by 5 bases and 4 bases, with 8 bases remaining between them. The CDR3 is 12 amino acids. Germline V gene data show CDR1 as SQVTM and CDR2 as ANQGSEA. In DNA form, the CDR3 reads TGCAGCGTTCGGTGGGCCACCGGGGAGCTGTTTTTT. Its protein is CSVRWATGELFF.

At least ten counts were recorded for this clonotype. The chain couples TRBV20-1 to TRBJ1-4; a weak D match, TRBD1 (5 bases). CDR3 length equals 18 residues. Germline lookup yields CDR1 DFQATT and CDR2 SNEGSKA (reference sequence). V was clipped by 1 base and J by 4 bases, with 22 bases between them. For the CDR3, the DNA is TGCAGTGCTAGAGTCTTTGGGGGGACGGCGAAGGATAATGAAAAACTGTTTTTT. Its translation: CSARVFGGTAKDNEKLFF.

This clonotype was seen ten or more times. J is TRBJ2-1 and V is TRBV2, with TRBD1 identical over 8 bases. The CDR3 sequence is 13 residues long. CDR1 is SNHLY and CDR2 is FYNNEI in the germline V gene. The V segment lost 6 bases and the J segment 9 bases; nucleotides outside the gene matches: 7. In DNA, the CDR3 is TGTGCCAGCAGCCCCAGGGGGCCTCGTGAGCAGTTCTTC. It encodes CASSPRGPREQFF.

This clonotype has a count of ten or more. CDR3 DNA: TGTGCCAGCAGCAACTCTGAGACAGGGTGGGATACGCAGTATTTT. It yields the protein CASSNSETGWDTQYF. J is TRBJ2-3 and V is TRBV5-4, with 7 nucleotides matching TRBD1. Germline loops: CDR1 SGHNT, CDR2 YYREEE (reference sequence). The CDR3 is made up of 15 amino acids. The junction had 11 bases not matched to a gene; V was cut back by 4 bases and J by 6 bases.

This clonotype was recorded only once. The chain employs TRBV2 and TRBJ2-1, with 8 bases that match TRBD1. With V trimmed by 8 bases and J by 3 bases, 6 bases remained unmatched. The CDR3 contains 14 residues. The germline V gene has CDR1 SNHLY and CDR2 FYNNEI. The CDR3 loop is CASVQGENYNEQFF. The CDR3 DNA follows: TGTGCCAGCGTACAGGGGGAAAACTACAATGAGCAGTTCTTC.

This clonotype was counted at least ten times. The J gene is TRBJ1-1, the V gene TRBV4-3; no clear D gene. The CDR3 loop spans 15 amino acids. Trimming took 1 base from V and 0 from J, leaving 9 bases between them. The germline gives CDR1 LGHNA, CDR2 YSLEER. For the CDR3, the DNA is TGCGCCAGCAGCCAAGTTGGGCGGATGAACACTGAAGCTTTCTTT. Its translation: CASSQVGRMNTEAFF.

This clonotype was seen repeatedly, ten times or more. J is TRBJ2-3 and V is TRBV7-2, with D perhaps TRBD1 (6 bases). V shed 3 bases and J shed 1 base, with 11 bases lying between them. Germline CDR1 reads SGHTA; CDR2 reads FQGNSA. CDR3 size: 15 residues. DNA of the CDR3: TGTGCCAGCAGCTTGCAGGGGCGGGGCACAGATACGCAGTATTTT. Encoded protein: CASSLQGRGTDTQYF. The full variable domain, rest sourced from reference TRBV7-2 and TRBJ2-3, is GAGVSQSPSNKVTEKGKDVELRCDPISGHTALYWYRQSLGQGLEFLIYFQGNSAPDKSGLPSDRFSAERTGGSVSTLTIQRTQQEDSAVYLCASSLQGRGTDTQYFGPGTRLTVL.

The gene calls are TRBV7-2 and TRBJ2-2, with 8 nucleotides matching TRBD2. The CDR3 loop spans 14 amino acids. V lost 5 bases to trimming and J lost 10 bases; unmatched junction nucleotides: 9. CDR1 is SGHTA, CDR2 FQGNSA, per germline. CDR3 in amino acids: CASSPQRGLEELFF. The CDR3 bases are TGTGCCAGCAGCCCCCAGCGGGGGCTCGAGGAGCTGTTTTTT. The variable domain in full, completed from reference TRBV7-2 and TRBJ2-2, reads GAGVSQSPSNKVTEKGKDVELRCDPISGHTALYWYRQSLGQGLEFLIYFQGNSAPDKSGLPSDRFSAERTGGSVSTLTIQRTQQEDSAVYLCASSPQRGLEELFFGEGSRLTVL.

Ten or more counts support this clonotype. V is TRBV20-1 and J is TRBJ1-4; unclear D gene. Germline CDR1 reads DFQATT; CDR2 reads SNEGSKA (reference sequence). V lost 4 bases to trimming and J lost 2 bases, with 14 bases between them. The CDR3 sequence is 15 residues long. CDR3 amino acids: CSATEGGTTNEKLFF. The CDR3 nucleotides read TGCAGTGCTACGGAGGGAGGAACGACTAATGAAAAACTGTTTTTT.

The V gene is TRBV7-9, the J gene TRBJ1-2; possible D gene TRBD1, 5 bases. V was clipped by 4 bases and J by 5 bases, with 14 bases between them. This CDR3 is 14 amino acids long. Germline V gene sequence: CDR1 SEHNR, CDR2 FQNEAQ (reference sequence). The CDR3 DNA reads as TGTGCCAGCAGCTCGGAGGACACAATTTATGGCTACACCTTC. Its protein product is CASSSEDTIYGYTF.

This CDR3 is CASSQDQGAKTQYF. Written as DNA, the CDR3 is TGTGCCAGCAGCCAAGACCAGGGGGCAAAGACCCAGTACTTC. V gene TRBV4-2 combines with J gene TRBJ2-5; 8 bases line up with TRBD1. CDR3 length equals 14 residues. The germline gives CDR1 LGHNA, CDR2 YNFKEQ. V shed 0 bases and J 6 bases; nucleotides not matched to a gene: 3.

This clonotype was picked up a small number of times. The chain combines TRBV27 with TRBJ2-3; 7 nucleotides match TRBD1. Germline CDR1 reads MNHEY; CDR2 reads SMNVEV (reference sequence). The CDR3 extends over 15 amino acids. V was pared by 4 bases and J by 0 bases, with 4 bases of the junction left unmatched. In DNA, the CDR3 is TGTGCCAGCAGTTCGGGACAGACTAGCACAGATACGCAGTATTTT. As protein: CASSSGQTSTDTQYF.

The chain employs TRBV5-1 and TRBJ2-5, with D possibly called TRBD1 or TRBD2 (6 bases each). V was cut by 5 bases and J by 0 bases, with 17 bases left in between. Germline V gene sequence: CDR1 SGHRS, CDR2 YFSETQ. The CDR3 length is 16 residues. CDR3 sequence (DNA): TGCGCCAGCAGGGGAGGAGGGCAGGGGAACCAAGAGACCCAGTACTTC. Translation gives CASRGGGQGNQETQYF.

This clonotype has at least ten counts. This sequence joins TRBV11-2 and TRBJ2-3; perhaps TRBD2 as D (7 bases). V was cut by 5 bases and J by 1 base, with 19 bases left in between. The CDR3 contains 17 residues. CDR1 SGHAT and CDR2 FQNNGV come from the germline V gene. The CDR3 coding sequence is TGTGCCAGCAGCCCCCGCTGGGGGGCGGGGGGCACAGATACGCAGTATTTT. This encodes CASSPRWGAGGTDTQYF.

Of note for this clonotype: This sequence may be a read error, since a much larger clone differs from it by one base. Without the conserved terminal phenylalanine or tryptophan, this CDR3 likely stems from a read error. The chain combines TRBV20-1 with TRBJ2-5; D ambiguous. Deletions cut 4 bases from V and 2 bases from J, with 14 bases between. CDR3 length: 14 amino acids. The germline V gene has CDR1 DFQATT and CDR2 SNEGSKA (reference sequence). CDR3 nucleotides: TGCAGTGCTATACCGGGCCTAGGTCAAGAGACCCAGTACTCC. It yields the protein CSAIPGLGQETQYS.

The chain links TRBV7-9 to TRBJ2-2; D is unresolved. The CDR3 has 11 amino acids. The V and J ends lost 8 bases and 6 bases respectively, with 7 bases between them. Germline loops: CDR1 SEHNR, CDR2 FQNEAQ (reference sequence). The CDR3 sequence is CASPFPGELFF. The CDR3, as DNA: TGTGCCAGCCCTTTTCCCGGGGAGCTGTTTTTT.

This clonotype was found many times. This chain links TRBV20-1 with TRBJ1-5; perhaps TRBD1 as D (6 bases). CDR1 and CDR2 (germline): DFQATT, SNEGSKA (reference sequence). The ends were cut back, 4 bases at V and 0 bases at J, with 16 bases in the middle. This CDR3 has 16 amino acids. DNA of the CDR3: TGCAGTGCTACTGTCCAGGGACAATATAGCAATCAGCCCCAGCATTTT. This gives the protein CSATVQGQYSNQPQHF.

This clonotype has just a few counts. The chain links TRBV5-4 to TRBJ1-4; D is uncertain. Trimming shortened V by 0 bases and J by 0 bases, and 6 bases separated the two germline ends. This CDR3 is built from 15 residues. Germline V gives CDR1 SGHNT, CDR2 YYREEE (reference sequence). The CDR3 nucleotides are TGTGCCAGCAGCTTGGAGACCACAACTAATGAAAAACTGTTTTTT. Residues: CASSLETTTNEKLFF.